One and the same sample provided the 26 T cell receptor beta chains below, sequenced in a study of response to subunit inactivated influenza vaccine. TCRdb ran MiXCR on the RT-PCR reads and lists one entry per CDR3 protein. The table lists about 780,000 distinct CDR3 sequences, around a sixth of them singletons. Sequences were derived from PBMCs from blood, sampled roughly 5 days after vaccination. These receptors came from a man aged 50 to 59 who received an inactivated influenza vaccine.

The rearrangement joins TRBV6-5 to TRBJ1-2; D unresolved. Trimming stripped 5 bases from V and 7 bases from J, with 11 bases between. This CDR3 is 12 amino acids long. The V gene's germline CDR1 is MNHEY and CDR2 SVGAGI. This chain's CDR3 is CASSTGFGGYTF. In DNA, the CDR3 is TGTGCCAGCAGTACCGGGTTTGGTGGCTACACCTTC.

This rearrangement joins TRBV5-1 to TRBJ1-1; D is perhaps TRBD1 (5 bases). The V gene lost 4 bases and the J gene lost 5 bases, with 21 bases spanning the gap. This CDR3 is built from 16 residues. Per the germline V gene, CDR1 is SGHRS and CDR2 is YFSETQ. The CDR3 sequence is CASSLGTGGSMTEAFF. Written as DNA, the CDR3 is TGCGCCAGCAGCCTAGGGACTGGCGGGAGTATGACTGAAGCTTTCTTT.

V and J are TRBV10-3 and TRBJ2-2; TRBD1 agrees at 8 bases. J gave up 8 bases and V 6 bases, and 8 bases lay outside the gene matches. Germline CDR1 ENHRY, CDR2 SYGVKD. The CDR3 runs 14 residues. CDR3 residues: CAIRVDRAGGELFF. CDR3 bases: TGTGCCATCAGGGTGGACAGGGCCGGAGGGGAGCTGTTTTTT.

J is TRBJ1-3 and V is TRBV10-3; no reliable D call. Germline CDR1 ENHRY, CDR2 SYGVKD. The CDR3 has 16 amino acids. V gave up 7 bases and J gave up 0 bases, with 16 bases separating them. The CDR3 nucleotides read TGTGCCATCACCGCCGAAGCTCTGGGCTCTGGAAACACCATATATTTT. As protein: CAITAEALGSGNTIYF.

The chain employs TRBV12-3 or TRBV12-4 and TRBJ2-3; 10 bases match TRBD2. The CDR3 consists of 16 residues. V gave up 5 bases and J gave up 5 bases; unmatched junction bases: 10. In DNA form, the CDR3 reads TGTGCCAGCAGTCTCCGACTAGCGGGCTTCCTAGATACGCAGTATTTT. This sequence encodes CASSLRLAGFLDTQYF.

The V and J genes are TRBV9 and TRBJ2-1; 7 nucleotides agree with TRBD2. The length of the CDR3 is 15 residues. CDR1 is SGDLS, CDR2 YYNGEE, per germline. J lost 5 bases, V lost 0 bases, and 5 bases had no gene match. The CDR3 here is CASSVESLADNEQFF. As DNA, the CDR3 is TGTGCCAGCAGCGTAGAAAGTCTAGCGGACAATGAGCAGTTCTTC.

This chain joins TRBV10-3 and TRBJ2-3, with 7 bases matching TRBD1. The CDR3 consists of 15 residues. Germline V CDR1 and CDR2: ENHRY, SYGVKD. The trim removed 6 bases at V and 0 bases at J, leaving 6 bases unmatched. Here the CDR3 reads CAISRRDSSTDTQYF. CDR3 sequence (DNA): TGTGCCATCAGCAGAAGGGACAGTAGCACAGATACGCAGTATTTT.

This clonotype was counted a few times. CDR3 DNA sequence: TGTGCCAGCACCGATCACTATGGCTACACCTTC. Its translation is CASTDHYGYTF. This chain connects TRBV6-2 or TRBV6-3 to TRBJ1-2; D unresolved. With 7 bases removed from V and 3 bases from J, the gap between germline ends came to 6 bases. Germline-derived CDR1 and CDR2 are MNHEY and SVGEGT. CDR3 length: 11 residues.

This clonotype appeared a few times. The chain links TRBV10-3 to TRBJ1-5; no clear D. Germline V gene data show CDR1 as ENHRY and CDR2 as SYGVKD. Trimming removed 0 bases from V and 4 bases from J, with 4 bases in between. The CDR3 length is 13 residues. Here the CDR3 reads CAISESVNQPQHF. The CDR3 region has the DNA TGTGCCATCAGTGAGTCGGTAAATCAGCCCCAGCATTTT.

This chain joins TRBV3-1 and TRBJ2-6, with a tentative D call TRBD1 (6 bases). This CDR3 region has 17 residues. The V gene lost 11 bases and the J gene lost 4 bases, with 24 bases spanning the gap. Germline CDR1 and CDR2: LGHDT and YNNKEL (reference sequence). CDR3 DNA sequence: TGTGCCTCCAGCCCGACCGGGACATTCTCCGGGGCCAACGTCCTGACTTTC. Translated, it gives CASSPTGTFSGANVLTF.

This clonotype turned up a few times. The rearrangement uses TRBV6-2 or TRBV6-3 and TRBJ2-1, with D possibly called TRBD1 or TRBD2 (7 bases each). With 8 bases removed from V and 7 bases from J, the gap between germline ends came to 9 bases. CDR1 and CDR2 from the germline V gene are MNHEY and SVGEGT. The CDR3 extends over 11 amino acids. The CDR3 loop reads CASQGGNEQFF. CDR3 nucleotides: TGTGCCAGCCAGGGGGGGAATGAGCAGTTCTTC.

This clonotype was seen more than once but under ten times. The rearrangement uses TRBV9 and TRBJ2-5, with D possibly being TRBD1 or TRBD2 (5 bases each). V was trimmed by 0 bases and J by 4 bases, leaving 13 bases between them. CDR3 length: 15 residues. CDR1 is SGDLS and CDR2 is YYNGEE in the germline V gene. The CDR3 coding sequence is TGTGCCAGCAGCGTAGCTGGGGTGAGGGGAGAGACCCAGTACTTC. Protein sequence: CASSVAGVRGETQYF.

V usage is TRBV5-1 and J usage is TRBJ1-1; D ambiguous. Trimming stripped 0 bases from V and 0 bases from J, with 15 bases between. Germline-derived CDR1 and CDR2 are SGHRS and YFSETQ. The CDR3 loop spans 17 amino acids. The CDR3 here is CASSLGQDRLMNTEAFF. In nucleotides, the CDR3 is TGCGCCAGCAGCTTGGGGCAGGACCGACTTATGAACACTGAAGCTTTCTTT.

The chain joins TRBV4-1 to TRBJ2-3, with unresolved D. The CDR3 totals 13 residues. The V and J ends lost 0 bases and 9 bases respectively, with 10 bases between them. Per germline, CDR1 MGHRA and CDR2 YSYEKL. The CDR3 reads CASSQDRARTQYF. CDR3 bases: TGCGCCAGCAGCCAAGATCGAGCTAGGACGCAGTATTTT.

This clonotype was detected a few times. This chain uses TRBV12-3 or TRBV12-4 with TRBJ2-6, with 7 bases that match TRBD1. This CDR3 comprises 16 residues. Unmatched junction bases numbered 7, after V lost 5 bases and J lost 3 bases. The CDR3 DNA follows: TGTGCCAGCAGTCAACGACAGGGATTTGGGGCCAACGTCCTGACTTTC. Its translation: CASSQRQGFGANVLTF.

The sample holds a few counts of this clonotype. J is TRBJ2-5 and V is TRBV29-1; TRBD2 might be the D (5 bases). This CDR3 spans 12 amino acids. Trimming took off 6 bases at V and 0 bases at J, with 8 bases between the two ends. Germline loops: CDR1 SQVTM, CDR2 ANQGSEA. CDR3 in DNA: TGCAGCGTCGAGGGATACCAAGAGACCCAGTACTTC. It encodes CSVEGYQETQYF.

This clonotype was seen ten or more times. The rearrangement links TRBV18 to TRBJ2-5; D gene ambiguous. The V and J ends lost 6 bases and 4 bases respectively, with 12 bases between them. This CDR3 region has 13 residues. Germline CDR1 and CDR2: KGHSH and LQKENI. The CDR3 here is CASSHIPSETQYF. CDR3 nucleotides: TGTGCCAGCTCTCACATTCCCTCAGAGACCCAGTACTTC.

This clonotype has ten or more counts. The V gene is TRBV12-3 or TRBV12-4, the J gene TRBJ2-5, with 12 nucleotides matching TRBD2. This CDR3 is 16 amino acids long. The ends lost 5 bases at V and 3 bases at J; junction bases unmatched: 7. The CDR3 sequence: CASSELAGGTKETQYF. For the CDR3, the DNA is TGTGCCAGCAGTGAACTAGCGGGAGGAACCAAAGAGACCCAGTACTTC.

This clonotype was detected ten times or more. The chain is built from TRBV20-1 and TRBJ1-2; TRBD1 matches 12 bases. J gave up 6 bases and V 1 base, and 6 bases lay outside the gene matches. Per germline, CDR1 DFQATT and CDR2 SNEGSKA (reference sequence). The CDR3 has 15 amino acids. The CDR3 here is CSARATGTGGDGYTF. The CDR3, as DNA: TGCAGTGCTAGAGCAACCGGGACAGGGGGCGATGGCTACACCTTC.

The V and J genes are TRBV12-3 or TRBV12-4 and TRBJ1-2, with 7 bases fitting TRBD1. The CDR3 consists of 14 residues. With V trimmed by 7 bases and J by 1 base, 6 bases remained unmatched. CDR3 sequence (DNA): TGTGCCAGCAAGAAGGGACAGTTTAACTATGGCTACACCTTC. It specifies CASKKGQFNYGYTF.

This clonotype occurred a few times. The V call is TRBV25-1, the J call TRBJ2-1, with D tentatively TRBD2 (6 bases). V gave up 1 base and J gave up 6 bases, with 13 bases separating them. Germline CDR1 reads MGHDK; CDR2 reads SYGVNS. The CDR3 is 15 residues long. In DNA, the CDR3 is TGTGCCAGCAGTGAATTAGGCCTAGCGAGCAATGAGCAGTTCTTC. Its translation: CASSELGLASNEQFF. Full variable domain (rest looked up from reference TRBV25-1 and TRBJ2-1): EADIYQTPRYLVIGTGKKITLECSQTMGHDKMYWYQQDPGMELHLIHYSYGVNSTEKGDLSSESTVSRIRTEHFPLTLESARPSHTSQYLCASSELGLASNEQFFGPGTRLTVL.

This clonotype was seen only once. CDR3 sequence: CATPAGIADTQYF. CDR3 coding DNA: TGTGCCACCCCCGCCGGGATTGCGGATACGCAGTATTTT. The chain employs TRBV24-1 and TRBJ2-3, with a weak D call TRBD2 (5 bases). CDR3 length equals 13 residues. Germline CDR1 and CDR2: KGHDR and SFDVKD. V was shortened by 9 bases and J by 6 bases, with 15 bases between the two germline ends.

This clonotype was seen more than once but under ten times. The rearrangement joins TRBV12-3 or TRBV12-4 to TRBJ1-4, with a weak D call TRBD1 (6 bases). CDR3 length: 14 residues. V lost 3 bases, J lost 7 bases, and 12 bases lay in between. This CDR3 reads CASSFSRGGEKLFF. CDR3 nucleotide sequence: TGTGCCAGCAGTTTCAGCAGGGGTGGTGAAAAACTGTTTTTT.

This chain links TRBV6-1 with TRBJ2-5, with D possibly TRBD1 on 6 matching bases. CDR1 and CDR2 (germline): MNHNS, SASEGT. The CDR3 runs 13 residues. The V end was cut by 2 bases, the J end by 9 bases, with 13 bases between. CDR3 region: CASSENRARSQYF. The CDR3 nucleotides read TGTGCCAGCAGTGAAAACAGGGCAAGGTCCCAGTACTTC.

This chain connects TRBV12-3 or TRBV12-4 to TRBJ2-3; the D gene is possibly TRBD2 (6 bases). Trimming shortened V by 7 bases and J by 4 bases, and 15 bases separated the two germline ends. There are 14 residues in the CDR3. The CDR3 sequence: CASTPGVGADTQYF. The CDR3 nucleotides read TGTGCCAGCACCCCGGGGGTGGGTGCAGATACGCAGTATTTT.

This clonotype was seen more than once but under ten times. The genes are TRBV2 and TRBJ2-7, with unresolved D. V was cut by 3 bases and J by 2 bases, with 8 bases left in between. Germline V gives CDR1 SNHLY, CDR2 FYNNEI. The CDR3 runs 13 residues. CDR3 sequence: CASSDSPPYEQYF. CDR3 nucleotide sequence: TGTGCCAGCAGTGATAGTCCTCCCTACGAGCAGTACTTC. Full variable domain (rest looked up from reference TRBV2 and TRBJ2-7): EPEVTQTPSHQVTQMGQEVILRCVPISNHLYFYWYRQILGQKVEFLVSFYNNEISEKSEIFDDQFSVERPDGSNFTLKIRSTKLEDSAMYFCASSDSPPYEQYFGPGTRLTVT.